What follows are 3 T cell receptor beta chains derived from one specimen sequenced in a study of T cell responses to AZD1222 COVID-19 vaccine. The repertoire was sequenced with immunoSEQ multiplex PCR; TCRdb's copy has only in-frame clones and lacks some. Of about 150,000 clones in the sample, about 91% were seen once. The input for sequencing was peripheral blood, taken on day 0 of AZD1222 vaccination. All receptors come from an adult in good health.

The rearrangement joins TRBV7-9 to TRBJ2-1, with D hard to call. The CDR3 has 13 amino acids. V was pared by 4 bases and J by 6 bases, with 10 bases between. The germline gives CDR1 SEHNR, CDR2 FQNEAQ (reference sequence). This chain's CDR3 is CASSYPPSNEQFF. CDR3 DNA sequence: TGTGCCAGCAGCTACCCTCCATCCAATGAGCAGTTCTTC. Using reference TRBV7-9 and TRBJ2-1 for the parts outside the CDR3, the full variable domain is DTGVSQNPRHKITKRGQNVTFRCDPISEHNRLYWYRQTLGQGPEFLTYFQNEAQLEKSRLLSDRFSAERPKGSFSTLEIQRTEQGDSAMYLCASSYPPSNEQFFGPGTRLTVL.

The rearrangement uses TRBV7-2 and TRBJ2-5; D perhaps matches TRBD1 (5 bases). Trimming took 5 bases from V and 1 from J, leaving 14 bases between them. The germline gives CDR1 SGHTA, CDR2 FQGNSA. This CDR3 has 15 amino acids. CDR3 residues: CASSPRAGRQETQYF. CDR3 bases: TGTGCCAGCAGCCCGCGAGCAGGGCGCCAAGAGACCCAGTACTTC. Together with reference TRBV7-2 and TRBJ2-5, the CDR3 gives the full variable domain: GAGVSQSPSNKVTEKGKDVELRCDPISGHTALYWYRQSLGQGLEFLIYFQGNSAPDKSGLPSDRFSAERTGGSVSTLTIQRTQQEDSAVYLCASSPRAGRQETQYFGPGTRLLVL.

The chain has TRBV5-4 and TRBJ2-7; possibly TRBD2 for D (5 bases). The germline CDR1 and CDR2 sequences are SGHNT and YYREEE (reference sequence). CDR3 length: 16 residues. V gave up 3 bases and J gave up 2 bases, with 18 bases separating them. CDR3 bases: TGTGCCAGCAGCTCCTCCCCTACGGTGAGGGCCTACGAGCAGTACTTC. This codes for CASSSSPTVRAYEQYF. The entire variable domain, with the rest obtained from reference TRBV5-4 and TRBJ2-7, is as follows: ETGVTQSPTHLIKTRGQQVTLRCSSQSGHNTVSWYQQALGQGPQFIFQYYREEENGRGNFPPRFSGLQFPNYSSELNVNALELDDSALYLCASSSSPTVRAYEQYFGPGTRLTVT.